This T cell receptor (beta chain) was captured in a study of T cell responses to AZD1222 COVID-19 vaccine. Sequencing was performed with immunoSEQ multiplex PCR; in TCRdb, only in-frame clones are kept and a portion is missing. The specimen's table records over 130,000 clones. Germline V gene lookup returns CDR1 LGHNA and CDR2 YNFKEQ. The CDR3 runs to 15 residues. V lost 0 bases, J lost 3 bases, and 9 bases lay in between. Study results and limitations: Close to half of spike-specific TCRs reportedly recognize unmutated variant regions. Among those given AZD1222, only five or six were seropositive at baseline. Researchers report vaccine-associated CD4 TCRs spanning spike, with dominance at 160-218 and 743-854. Females outnumbered males among donors, who were mostly white British; clonal diversity was possibly underestimated.

A word on this clone: Its target is not known.

The sequenced sample was peripheral blood. This sequence joins TRBV4-2 and TRBJ2-1; D is tentatively TRBD1 or TRBD2 (5 bases each). The source of this sequence is an adult in good health. CDR3 bases: TGTGCCAGCAGCCAAGACGGGACCAGCTACAATGAGCAGTTCTTC. It translates to CASSQDGTSYNEQFF.